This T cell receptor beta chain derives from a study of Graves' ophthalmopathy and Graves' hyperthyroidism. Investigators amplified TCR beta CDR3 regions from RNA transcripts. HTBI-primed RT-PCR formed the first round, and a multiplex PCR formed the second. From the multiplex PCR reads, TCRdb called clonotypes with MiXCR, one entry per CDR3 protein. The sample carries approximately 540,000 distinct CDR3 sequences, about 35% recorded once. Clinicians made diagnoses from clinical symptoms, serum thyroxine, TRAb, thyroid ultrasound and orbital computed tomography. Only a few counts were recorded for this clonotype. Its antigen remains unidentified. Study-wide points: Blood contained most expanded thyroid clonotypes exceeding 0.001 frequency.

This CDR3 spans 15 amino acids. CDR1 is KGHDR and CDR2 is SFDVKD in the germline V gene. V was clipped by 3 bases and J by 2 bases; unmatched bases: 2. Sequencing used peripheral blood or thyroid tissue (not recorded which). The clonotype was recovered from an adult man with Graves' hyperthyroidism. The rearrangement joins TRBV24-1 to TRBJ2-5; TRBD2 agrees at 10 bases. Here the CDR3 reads CATSDPSGGQETQYF. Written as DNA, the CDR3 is TGTGCCACCAGTGATCCTAGCGGGGGACAAGAGACCCAGTACTTC.